What follows describes a single T cell receptor (beta chain). As yet, its antigen is unknown. The entry originates in a study of OX40 agonist ivuxolimab in advanced cancers. Study overall: Three patients had partial responses: one hepatocellular carcinoma, two cutaneous melanoma.

Generated by immunoSEQ multiplex PCR, the TCRdb table keeps only in-frame clones and is missing some. The repertoire holds more than 50,000 clones, 90% to 95% seen once, with 15% to 20% in the top ten. Germline loops: CDR1 MNHEY, CDR2 SMNVEV (reference sequence). The CDR3 consists of 14 residues. Trimming cost V 6 bases and J 3 bases, with 15 bases left between them. Study-wide results and limits: Some patients who did not respond also had low normalized T-cell clonal expansion. Within 6 weeks, CD4+ and CD8+ blood T cells expanded clonally at 0.1 to 3.0 mg/kg.

Specimen: CD4+ or CD8+ T cells sorted from blood, collected in a trial of the OX40 agonist ivuxolimab. The V call is TRBV27, the J call TRBJ2-7; D remains unclear. This receptor was identified in an adult with an advanced solid tumor such as melanoma, head and neck, liver or kidney cancer. The CDR3 bases are TGTGCCAGCAGATGGGCTAGTGGGCTCTACGAGCAGTACTTC. It yields the protein CASRWASGLYEQYF.